These 6 T cell receptor beta chains were sequenced from one sample in a study of blood T cell repertoires in COVID-19. The protocol was immunoSEQ multiplex PCR, while the TCRdb copy is restricted to in-frame clones and leaves out a portion. The data show roughly 410,000 clones, roughly 90% seen once. The specimen was peripheral blood. These receptors all stem from a man aged 40-49 years with acute or convalescent COVID-19.

The rearrangement uses TRBV11-2 and TRBJ2-7; D gene uncertain. CDR1 is SGHAT, CDR2 FQNNGV, per germline. V lost 3 bases, J lost 2 bases, and 14 bases lay in between. CDR3 length: 15 residues. The CDR3 region has the DNA TGTGCCAGCAGCTTCTCCGGGTTTAGTGCCTACGAGCAGTACTTC. This codes for CASSFSGFSAYEQYF.

The chain carries TRBV11-2 and TRBJ2-2; 7 nucleotides match TRBD1. This CDR3 contains 16 residues. J lost 1 base, V lost 6 bases, and 8 bases had no gene match. Germline V gene lookup returns CDR1 SGHAT and CDR2 FQNNGV. The CDR3 is CASRPDRAGNTGELFF. CDR3 sequence (DNA): TGTGCCAGCAGGCCCGACAGGGCGGGGAACACCGGGGAGCTGTTTTTT. Complete variable domain (other parts from reference TRBV11-2 and TRBJ2-2): EAGVAQSPRYKIIEKRQSVAFWCNPISGHATLYWYQQILGQGPKLLIQFQNNGVVDDSQLPKDRFSAERLKGVDSTLKIQPAKLEDSAVYLCASRPDRAGNTGELFFGEGSRLTVL.

The chain is built from TRBV2 and TRBJ2-1; 8 nucleotides line up with TRBD2. The V segment lost 5 bases and the J segment 9 bases; nucleotides outside the gene matches: 9. The CDR3 totals 14 residues. Germline CDR1 SNHLY, CDR2 FYNNEI. CDR3 DNA sequence: TGTGCCAGCAGTCTAAGCGGGGGTTATACTGAGCAGTTCTTC. It yields the protein CASSLSGGYTEQFF.

The chain combines TRBV27 with TRBJ2-7; maybe TRBD1 (6 bases). This CDR3 has 14 residues. CDR1 MNHEY and CDR2 SMNVEV come from the germline V gene (reference sequence). V was cut by 0 bases and J by 6 bases, with 12 bases left in between. CDR3 DNA sequence: TGTGCCAGCAGTTTATCTTCCCGGACAGTCGAGCAGTACTTC. Translating gives CASSLSSRTVEQYF.

This rearrangement joins TRBV5-1 to TRBJ2-1; 11 bases line up with TRBD1. Trimming took 4 bases from V and 2 from J; bases not matched to a gene: 5. Looked up from germline, CDR1 is SGHRS and CDR2 is YFSETQ. This CDR3 has 16 amino acids. CDR3 DNA: TGCGCCAGCAGCCCCGGGACAGGGGGTCCCTACAATGAGCAGTTCTTC. Translated, it gives CASSPGTGGPYNEQFF.

This rearrangement joins TRBV9 to TRBJ2-3; TRBD1 matches 9 bases. With 4 bases clipped from V and 6 bases from J, the junction kept 6 bases outside the gene matches. Germline values: CDR1 SGDLS, CDR2 YYNGEE. This CDR3 region has 14 residues. The CDR3 nucleotides read TGTGCCAGCAGCCTTGCGACAGGGGGGGATACGCAGTATTTT. Protein sequence: CASSLATGGDTQYF.